This T cell receptor beta chain originates from a study of T cell responses to AZD1222 COVID-19 vaccine. The study's findings and limits: All repertoire sampling was performed exclusively after the peak T cell response.

The germline V and J ends were trimmed by 0 bases and 7 bases, with 12 bases remaining between them. CDR1 and CDR2 (germline): SGHTA, FQGNSA. CDR3 length: 15 amino acids. Clones were read by immunoSEQ multiplex PCR, and TCRdb kept only the in-frame ones, dropping some. The repertoire holds over 130,000 clones, with 91% as singletons. A note on this clone: Its matching antigen is unknown.

The sequence was obtained from an adult who received the MenACWY meningococcal vaccine as a control. The input for sequencing was peripheral blood, taken 28 days after the second dose of the MenACWY control vaccine. This chain links TRBV7-2 with TRBJ1-4; no firm D call. The CDR3 protein is CASSLAASGGEKLFF. CDR3 bases: TGTGCCAGCAGCTTAGCGGCCTCAGGAGGTGAAAAACTGTTTTTT.